Below, 25 T cell receptor beta chains from the same sample are listed, as sequenced in a study of control samples from healthy donors and cancer patients. Assay used: immunoSEQ multiplex PCR; TCRdb lists only in-frame clones, some missing. The table has more than 110,000 clones, more than 90% seen once. What was sequenced was blood. The receptors here all came from a man aged 25-45 years in good health.

This chain uses TRBV28 with TRBJ2-1, with TRBD1 as a possible D gene (6 bases). CDR1 and CDR2 (germline): MDHEN, SYDVKM. The CDR3 is made up of 12 amino acids. V was clipped by 5 bases and J by 12 bases, with 14 bases between them. CDR3 residues: CASSERGLGQFF. CDR3 nucleotide sequence: TGTGCCAGCAGTGAAAGGGGGTTAGGGCAGTTCTTC.

This clone has only one observation. The chain links TRBV4-3 to TRBJ1-2; D call uncertain. The CDR3 is made up of 13 amino acids. Germline CDR1 reads LGHNA; CDR2 reads YSLEER. The V end was cut by 1 base, the J end by 4 bases, with 7 bases between. CDR3 protein: CASSQGILYGYTF. CDR3 in DNA: TGCGCCAGCAGCCAAGGAATTCTCTATGGCTACACCTTC.

The chain employs TRBV6-6 and TRBJ2-7, with TRBD2 matching over 7 bases. With 7 bases clipped from V and 0 bases from J, the junction kept 9 bases outside the gene matches. CDR1 is MNHNY, CDR2 SVGAGI, per germline (reference sequence). The CDR3 consists of 15 residues. CDR3 loop: CASTTDGTTSYEQYF. For the CDR3, the DNA is TGTGCCAGCACCACCGACGGGACTACCTCCTACGAGCAGTACTTC.

Here the CDR3 DNA reads TGTGCCAGCAGCTCCAGTACAGGGTTTAATGAGCAGTTCTTC. It specifies CASSSSTGFNEQFF. The V call is TRBV7-9, the J call TRBJ2-1, with D perhaps matching TRBD1 (6 bases). The CDR3 is made up of 14 amino acids. Germline V gives CDR1 SEHNR, CDR2 FQNEAQ (reference sequence). The V end lost 4 bases, the J end lost 7 bases, and 14 bases lay between the germline ends.

The rearrangement uses TRBV3-1 (or the pseudogene TRBV3-2) and TRBJ2-1; D gene uncertain. Germline-derived CDR1 and CDR2 are LGHDT and YNNKEL (reference sequence). V was clipped by 0 bases and J by 9 bases, with 9 bases between them. The CDR3 loop spans 13 amino acids. CDR3 nucleotides: TGTGCCAGCAGCCAAGACCCTATGGGTGAGCAGTTCTTC. Its translation is CASSQDPMGEQFF.

The chain carries TRBV23-1 and TRBJ2-7, with 9 bases matching TRBD1. TRBV23-1 counts as an open reading frame of uncertain function. Trimming took 4 bases from V and 4 from J; bases not matched to a gene: 11. The length of the CDR3 is 16 residues. The CDR3 sequence is CASSPRAAGTGYEQYF. CDR3 nucleotides: TGCGCCAGCAGTCCTCGTGCCGCCGGGACAGGGTACGAGCAGTACTTC.

The chain has TRBV7-9 and TRBJ2-7; D remains unclear. The CDR3 is 12 amino acids. V lost 1 base, J lost 4 bases, and 5 bases lay in between. Germline V gene sequence: CDR1 SEHNR, CDR2 FQNEAQ (reference sequence). The CDR3 DNA reads as TGTGCCAGCAGCTTAGGCAGATACGAGCAGTACTTC. This codes for CASSLGRYEQYF. Together with reference TRBV7-9 and TRBJ2-7, the CDR3 gives the full variable domain: DTGVSQNPRHKITKRGQNVTFRCDPISEHNRLYWYRQTLGQGPEFLTYFQNEAQLEKSRLLSDRFSAERPKGSFSTLEIQRTEQGDSAMYLCASSLGRYEQYFGPGTRLTVT.

This rearrangement joins TRBV28 to TRBJ1-1, with TRBD1 identical over 8 bases. This CDR3 is 15 amino acids long. CDR1 and CDR2 (germline): MDHEN, SYDVKM. With V trimmed by 5 bases and J by 8 bases, 13 bases remained unmatched. Here the CDR3 reads CASSTYITGGREAFF. DNA for the CDR3: TGTGCCAGCAGTACCTATATTACAGGGGGAAGAGAAGCTTTCTTT.

The V call is TRBV11-2, the J call TRBJ1-5, with D unclear. This CDR3 region has 15 residues. From germline, CDR1 is SGHAT and CDR2 FQNNGV. V lost 0 bases and J lost 0, with 6 bases in between. CDR3 coding DNA: TGTGCCAGCAGCTTAGACCACGATAGCAATCAGCCCCAGCATTTT. As protein: CASSLDHDSNQPQHF.

V usage is TRBV6-5 and J usage is TRBJ1-3; the D gene is possibly TRBD1 (5 bases). This CDR3 is 15 amino acids long. Germline V gene sequence: CDR1 MNHEY, CDR2 SVGAGI. V lost 5 bases and J 0 bases, leaving 11 bases between the germline ends. The CDR3 region is CASSQGSSSGNTIYF. In DNA form, the CDR3 reads TGTGCCAGCAGTCAGGGATCTAGCTCTGGAAACACCATATATTTT.

This chain uses TRBV27 with TRBJ2-1, with 12 bases lining up with TRBD1. Germline trimming cut 6 bases from V and 10 bases from J; bases unmatched to any gene: 10. CDR1 is MNHEY, CDR2 SMNVEV, per germline (reference sequence). The CDR3 sequence is 15 residues long. The CDR3 DNA sequence: TGTGCCAGCAGGACTTCGGGACAGGGGGCTCGGGAGCAGTTCTTC. It is translated as CASRTSGQGAREQFF.

The gene calls are TRBV15 and TRBJ2-5; 8 bases agree with TRBD1. Unmatched junction bases numbered 4, after V lost 3 bases and J lost 4 bases. The CDR3 sequence is 14 residues long. CDR1 and CDR2 (germline): LNHNV, YYDKDF (reference sequence). CDR3 residues: CATSSWTGRETQYF. In nucleotides, the CDR3 is TGTGCCACCAGCAGTTGGACAGGGAGAGAGACCCAGTACTTC.

The genes are TRBV18 and TRBJ1-2; no definite D call. The CDR3 is 12 amino acids. Germline CDR1 reads KGHSH; CDR2 reads LQKENI. V was trimmed by 0 bases and J by 8 bases, leaving 7 bases between them. CDR3: CASSPPEEGYTF. DNA for the CDR3: TGTGCCAGCTCACCACCGGAGGAGGGCTACACCTTC. The full variable domain, its missing parts supplied by reference TRBV18 and TRBJ1-2, is NAGVMQNPRHLVRRRGQEARLRCSPMKGHSHVYWYRQLPEEGLKFMVYLQKENIIDESGMPKERFSAEFPKEGPSILRIQQVVRGDSAAYFCASSPPEEGYTFGSGTRLTVV.

The V call is TRBV3-1 (or the pseudogene TRBV3-2), the J call TRBJ1-3, with D possibly being TRBD1 (5 bases). The ends were cut back, 3 bases at V and 4 bases at J, with 7 bases in the middle. Germline CDR1 is LGHDT and CDR2 is YNNKEL (reference sequence). The CDR3 is 13 residues long. In nucleotides, the CDR3 is TGTGCCAGCAGCCACCAGGGAGGAAACACCATATATTTT. It translates to CASSHQGGNTIYF.

V and J are TRBV7-2 and TRBJ1-2; D is undetermined. The germline V and J ends were trimmed by 4 bases and 3 bases, with 18 bases remaining between them. This CDR3 is built from 16 residues. Germline loops: CDR1 SGHTA, CDR2 FQGNSA. The DNA of the CDR3 is TGTGCCAGCAGCTATCAGGACGTGGCCCCATACTATGGCTACACCTTC. This encodes CASSYQDVAPYYGYTF.

The gene calls are TRBV14 and TRBJ1-2, with D perhaps matching TRBD1 (6 bases). Germline CDR1 and CDR2: SGHDN and FVKESK. The V and J ends lost 0 bases and 2 bases respectively, with 7 bases between them. There are 14 residues in the CDR3. CDR3: CASSQDQGNYGYTF. CDR3 nucleotide sequence: TGTGCCAGCAGCCAAGATCAGGGGAACTATGGCTACACCTTC.

In its sample, this clone was seen once. The chain links TRBV19 to TRBJ2-2; D may be TRBD1 (5 bases). The germline gives CDR1 LNHDA, CDR2 SQIVND (reference sequence). The length of the CDR3 is 15 residues. V dropped 6 bases and J dropped 2 bases, with 13 bases sitting between them. CDR3 bases: TGTGCCAGTAGAACCCCGGACACTAACACCGGGGAGCTGTTTTTT. This codes for CASRTPDTNTGELFF. Full variable domain (missing parts from reference TRBV19 and TRBJ2-2): DGGITQSPKYLFRKEGQNVTLSCEQNLNHDAMYWYRQDPGQGLRLIYYSQIVNDFQKGDIAEGYSVSREKKESFPLTVTSAQKNPTAFYLCASRTPDTNTGELFFGEGSRLTVL.

The rearrangement uses TRBV29-1 and TRBJ2-7; 7 positions agree with TRBD1. The CDR3 covers 13 residues. CDR1 and CDR2 from the germline V gene are SQVTM and ANQGSEA. Trimming cost V 4 bases and J 2 bases; bases outside gene matches: 5. This chain's CDR3 is CSVGQGKTYEQYF. As DNA, the CDR3 is TGCAGCGTTGGACAGGGTAAAACCTACGAGCAGTACTTC.

The V and J genes are TRBV6-2 or TRBV6-3 and TRBJ2-3; 10 positions match TRBD2. The CDR3 consists of 18 residues. V shed 4 bases, J shed 1 base, and the junction held 11 bases outside the gene matches. Germline CDR1 and CDR2: MNHEY and SVGEGT. The CDR3, as DNA: TGTGCCAGCAGTTTTCTAGCGGGGGCCACCCGGGGCACAGATACGCAGTATTTT. Encoded protein: CASSFLAGATRGTDTQYF.

The chain recombines TRBV21-1 with TRBJ2-3; TRBD2, as called in the table, went unchecked against the DNA. TRBV21-1 is shown as a pseudogene. The CDR3 has 15 residues. CDR3 protein: CASSKPLTSTDTQYF. The CDR3 DNA is TGTGCCAGCAGCAAACCCCTAACGAGCACAGATACGCAGTATTTT.

This clone was recorded only once. The rearrangement joins TRBV5-1 to TRBJ1-1; perhaps TRBD1 as D (6 bases). V was cut by 4 bases and J by 4 bases, with 11 bases left in between. CDR3 length: 13 amino acids. The V gene's germline CDR1 is SGHRS and CDR2 YFSETQ. CDR3 nucleotide sequence: TGCGCCAGCAGCCGTAGGGACATCACTGAAGCTTTCTTT. Translating it yields CASSRRDITEAFF.

The chain recombines TRBV14 with TRBJ2-1, with D tentatively TRBD2 (6 bases). Between the trimmed V and J ends, which lost 1 base and 5 bases, there was a span of 6 bases. The germline V gene encodes CDR1 SGHDN and CDR2 FVKESK. The CDR3 is 13 amino acids. The CDR3 DNA reads as TGTGCCAGCAGCCAAGGCGGGAACAATGAGCAGTTCTTC. It specifies CASSQGGNNEQFF.

This rearrangement joins TRBV27 to TRBJ2-7; 7 bases fit TRBD2. Germline CDR1 and CDR2: MNHEY and SMNVEV (reference sequence). V was pared by 4 bases and J by 3 bases, with 3 bases of the junction left unmatched. CDR3 length: 13 amino acids. CDR3 sequence (DNA): TGTGCCAGCAGTTGGGGGAGGGACTACGAGCAGTACTTC. Amino acid sequence: CASSWGRDYEQYF.

This rearrangement joins TRBV19 to TRBJ2-2; D ambiguous. Germline values: CDR1 LNHDA, CDR2 SQIVND (reference sequence). The CDR3 totals 16 residues. The V end was cut by 1 base, the J end by 2 bases, with 11 bases between. CDR3 sequence reads: CASSIAPRSNTGELFF. The CDR3 bases are TGTGCCAGTAGTATAGCCCCTCGTTCCAACACCGGGGAGCTGTTTTTT.

This chain uses TRBV2 with TRBJ2-7; weak D call: TRBD2 (6 bases). Deletions cut 3 bases from V and 4 bases from J, with 10 bases between. CDR3 size: 13 residues. Per germline, CDR1 SNHLY and CDR2 FYNNEI. This chain's CDR3 is CASSDRAGYEQYF. CDR3 coding DNA: TGTGCCAGCAGTGACAGGGCGGGGTACGAGCAGTACTTC.